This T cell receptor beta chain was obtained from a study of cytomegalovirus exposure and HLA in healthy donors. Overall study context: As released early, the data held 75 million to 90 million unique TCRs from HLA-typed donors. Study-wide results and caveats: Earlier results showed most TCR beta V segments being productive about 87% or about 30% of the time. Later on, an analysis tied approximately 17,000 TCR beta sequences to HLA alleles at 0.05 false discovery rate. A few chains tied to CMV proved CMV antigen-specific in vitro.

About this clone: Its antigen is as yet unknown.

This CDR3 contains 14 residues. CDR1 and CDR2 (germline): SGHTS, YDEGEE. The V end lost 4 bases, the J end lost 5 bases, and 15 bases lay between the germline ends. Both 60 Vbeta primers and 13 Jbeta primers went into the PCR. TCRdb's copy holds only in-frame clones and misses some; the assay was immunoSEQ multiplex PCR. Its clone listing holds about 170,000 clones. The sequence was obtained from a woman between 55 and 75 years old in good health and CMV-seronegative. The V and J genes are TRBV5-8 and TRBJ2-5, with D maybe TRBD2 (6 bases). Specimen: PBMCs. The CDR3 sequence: CASSAAGSLETQYF. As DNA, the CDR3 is TGTGCCAGCAGCGCAGCCGGGAGTCTGGAGACCCAGTACTTC.